The 2 T cell receptor beta chains given below trace back to one sample, sequenced in a study of cytomegalovirus exposure and HLA in healthy donors. Vbeta (60) and Jbeta (13) primers were used in the PCR. The method was immunoSEQ multiplex PCR; TCRdb's version includes in-frame clones alone and lacks a portion of them. The sample records tens of thousands of clones, roughly 80% being singletons. Sequencing input: PBMCs. The receptors were sampled from a man younger than 40 in good health and CMV-seropositive.

This chain links TRBV27 with TRBJ2-7, with D perhaps matching TRBD1 (5 bases). The V gene lost 5 bases and the J gene lost 2 bases, with 10 bases spanning the gap. The length of the CDR3 is 13 residues. Germline V lookup: CDR1 MNHEY, CDR2 SMNVEV (reference sequence). The CDR3 here is CASSNETAYEQYF. The CDR3 DNA follows: TGTGCCAGCAGTAACGAGACAGCCTACGAGCAGTACTTC.

The chain uses TRBV6-1 and TRBJ2-5, with 11 bases aligning to TRBD2. The trim removed 5 bases at V and 2 bases at J, leaving 4 bases unmatched. The CDR3 has 15 residues. Germline lookup yields CDR1 MNHNS and CDR2 SASEGT. The CDR3 here is CASSRLAGQQETQYF. Here the CDR3 DNA reads TGTGCCAGCAGTCGACTAGCGGGACAACAAGAGACCCAGTACTTC.